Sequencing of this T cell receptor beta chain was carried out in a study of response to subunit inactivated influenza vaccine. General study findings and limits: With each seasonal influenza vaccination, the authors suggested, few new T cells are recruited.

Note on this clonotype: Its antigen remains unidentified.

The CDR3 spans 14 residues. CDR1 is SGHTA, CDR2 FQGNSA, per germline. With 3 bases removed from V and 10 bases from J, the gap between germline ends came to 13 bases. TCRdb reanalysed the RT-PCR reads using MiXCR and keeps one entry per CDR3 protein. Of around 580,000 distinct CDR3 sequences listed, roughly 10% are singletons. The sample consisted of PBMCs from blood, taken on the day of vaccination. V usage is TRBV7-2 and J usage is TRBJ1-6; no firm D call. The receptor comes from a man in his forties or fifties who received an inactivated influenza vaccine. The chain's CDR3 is CASSFSPRASPLHF. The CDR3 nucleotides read TGTGCCAGCAGCTTTTCCCCTCGTGCCTCACCCCTCCACTTT.